The sequence of this T cell receptor (beta chain) was determined in a study of T-cell reconstitution after alpha-beta-depleted transplantation in children. Notes on the study in general: Surviving recipient T cells and intrathymic progenitors accounted for some patients' high TCRbeta diversity at day 60. Reportedly, roughly two months post-transplant, alpha-beta T cells arose from several hundred expanded graft clones. The authors attributed T-cell counts and diversity one year after transplant mostly to newly produced T cells.

TCRbeta library construction was performed incorporating unique molecular identifiers. TCRdb re-derived calls from the PCR reads in MiXCR, one entry per CDR3 protein. The sample holds a few hundred thousand distinct CDR3 sequences, over 20% seen once. Note on this clonotype: Its target is unknown.

Between the trimmed V and J ends, which lost 3 bases and 5 bases, there was a span of 8 bases. The CDR3 is 13 residues long. The source material was PBMCs, sampled before TCRalphabeta/CD19-depleted stem cell transplant. The source is a boy under two years old with Wiskott-Aldrich syndrome, due to receive a stem cell transplant. The chain is built from TRBV12-3 or TRBV12-4 and TRBJ1-5, with D unclear. The CDR3 DNA is TGTGCCAGCAGTTTTTCGACGGATCAGCCCCAGCATTTT. Its translation: CASSFSTDQPQHF.